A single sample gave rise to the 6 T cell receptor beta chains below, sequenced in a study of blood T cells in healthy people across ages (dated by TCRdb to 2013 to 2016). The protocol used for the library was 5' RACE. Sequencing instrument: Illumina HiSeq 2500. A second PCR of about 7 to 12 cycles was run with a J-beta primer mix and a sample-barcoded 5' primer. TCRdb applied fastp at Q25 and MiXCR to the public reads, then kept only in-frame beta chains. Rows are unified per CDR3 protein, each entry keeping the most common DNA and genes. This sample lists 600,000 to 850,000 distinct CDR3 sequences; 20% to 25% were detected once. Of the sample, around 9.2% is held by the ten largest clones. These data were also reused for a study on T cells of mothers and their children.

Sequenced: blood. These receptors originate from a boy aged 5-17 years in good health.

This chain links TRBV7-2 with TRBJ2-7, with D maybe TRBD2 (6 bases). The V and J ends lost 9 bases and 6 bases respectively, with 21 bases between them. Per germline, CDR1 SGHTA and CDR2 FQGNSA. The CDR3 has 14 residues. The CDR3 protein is CASAPGLAGFEQYF. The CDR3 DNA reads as TGTGCCAGTGCCCCGGGTCTGGCGGGGTTCGAGCAGTACTTC.

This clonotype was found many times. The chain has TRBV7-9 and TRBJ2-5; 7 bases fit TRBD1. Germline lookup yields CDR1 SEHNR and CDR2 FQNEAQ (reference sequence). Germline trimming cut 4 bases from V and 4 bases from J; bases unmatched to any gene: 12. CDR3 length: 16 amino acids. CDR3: CASSSTGDPRGETQYF. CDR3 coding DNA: TGTGCCAGCAGCTCCACAGGGGACCCCCGAGGAGAGACCCAGTACTTC.

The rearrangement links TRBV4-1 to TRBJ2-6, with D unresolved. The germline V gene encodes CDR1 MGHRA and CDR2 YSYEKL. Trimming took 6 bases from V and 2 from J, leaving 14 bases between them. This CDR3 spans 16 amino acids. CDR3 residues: CASSLEPVTGANVLTF. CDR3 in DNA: TGCGCCAGCAGTCTGGAACCTGTCACTGGGGCCAACGTCCTGACTTTC.

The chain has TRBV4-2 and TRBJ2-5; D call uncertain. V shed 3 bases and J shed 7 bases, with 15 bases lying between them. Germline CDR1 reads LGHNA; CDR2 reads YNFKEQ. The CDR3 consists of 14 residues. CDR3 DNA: TGTGCCAGCAGCCATCGTGCCCAAATCGGGACCCAGTACTTC. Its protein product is CASSHRAQIGTQYF.

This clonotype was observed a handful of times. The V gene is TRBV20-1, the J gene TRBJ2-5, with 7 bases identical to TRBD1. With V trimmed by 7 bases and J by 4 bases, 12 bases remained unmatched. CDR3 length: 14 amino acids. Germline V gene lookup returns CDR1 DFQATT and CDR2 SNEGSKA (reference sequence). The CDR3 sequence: CSVETGQPAETQYF. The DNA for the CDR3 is TGCAGTGTCGAAACGGGACAGCCGGCAGAGACCCAGTACTTC.

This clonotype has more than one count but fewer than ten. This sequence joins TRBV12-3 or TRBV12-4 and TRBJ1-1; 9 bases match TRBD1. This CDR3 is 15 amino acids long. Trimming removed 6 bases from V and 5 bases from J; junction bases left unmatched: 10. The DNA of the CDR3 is TGTGCCAGCAGAGGATTACAGGGGGCGAGAACTGAAGCTTTCTTT. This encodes CASRGLQGARTEAFF.